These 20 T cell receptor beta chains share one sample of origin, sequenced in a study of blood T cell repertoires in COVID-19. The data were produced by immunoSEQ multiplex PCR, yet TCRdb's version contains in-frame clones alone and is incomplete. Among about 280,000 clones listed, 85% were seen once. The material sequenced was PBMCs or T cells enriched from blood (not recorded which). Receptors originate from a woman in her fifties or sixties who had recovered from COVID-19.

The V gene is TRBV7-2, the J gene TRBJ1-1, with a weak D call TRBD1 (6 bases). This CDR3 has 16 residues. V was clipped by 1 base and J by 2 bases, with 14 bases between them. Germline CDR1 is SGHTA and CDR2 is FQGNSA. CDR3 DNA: TGTGCCAGCAGCTTAGGTCATTGGGGGCGAAACACTGAAGCTTTCTTT. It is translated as CASSLGHWGRNTEAFF.

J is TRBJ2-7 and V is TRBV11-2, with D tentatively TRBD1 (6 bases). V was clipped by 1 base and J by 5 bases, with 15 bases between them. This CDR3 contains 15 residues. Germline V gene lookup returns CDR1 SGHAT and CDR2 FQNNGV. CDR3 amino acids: CASSLVGHRGNEQYF. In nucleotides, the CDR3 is TGTGCCAGCAGCTTAGTGGGACATAGAGGAAACGAGCAGTACTTC.

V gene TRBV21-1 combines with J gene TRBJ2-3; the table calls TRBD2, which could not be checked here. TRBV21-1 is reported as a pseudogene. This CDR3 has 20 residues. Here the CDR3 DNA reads TGTGCCAGCAGCAAAGTATCTTTTTGTAGACTAGCGGGACACACAGATACGCAGTATTTT. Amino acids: CASSKVSFCRLAGHTDTQYF.

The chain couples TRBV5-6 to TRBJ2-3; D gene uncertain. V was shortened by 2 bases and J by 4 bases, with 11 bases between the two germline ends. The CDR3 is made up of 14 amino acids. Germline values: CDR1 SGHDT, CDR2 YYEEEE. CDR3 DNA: TGTGCCAGCAGCTTCCGGGTATACTCAGATACGCAGTATTTT. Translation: CASSFRVYSDTQYF.

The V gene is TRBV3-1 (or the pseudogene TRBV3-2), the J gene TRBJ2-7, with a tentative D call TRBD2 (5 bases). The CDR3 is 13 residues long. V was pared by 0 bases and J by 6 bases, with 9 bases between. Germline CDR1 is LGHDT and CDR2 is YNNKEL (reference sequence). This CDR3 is CASSQEWGAEQYF. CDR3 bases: TGTGCCAGCAGCCAAGAGTGGGGAGCCGAGCAGTACTTC.

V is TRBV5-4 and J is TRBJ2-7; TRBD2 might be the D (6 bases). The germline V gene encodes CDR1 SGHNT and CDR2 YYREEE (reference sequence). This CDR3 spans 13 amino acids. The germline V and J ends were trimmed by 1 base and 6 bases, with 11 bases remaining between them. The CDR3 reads CASSLTGSSEQYF. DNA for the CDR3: TGTGCCAGCAGCTTGACCGGGAGTAGCGAGCAGTACTTC.

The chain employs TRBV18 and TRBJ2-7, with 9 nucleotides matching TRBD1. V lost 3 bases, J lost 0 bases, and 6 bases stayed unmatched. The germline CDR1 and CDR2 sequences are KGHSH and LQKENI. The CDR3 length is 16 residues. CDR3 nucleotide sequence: TGTGCCAGCTCACCCCTAAGGACAGGGGCCTCCTACGAGCAGTACTTC. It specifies CASSPLRTGASYEQYF. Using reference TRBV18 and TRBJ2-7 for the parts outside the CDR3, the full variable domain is NAGVMQNPRHLVRRRGQEARLRCSPMKGHSHVYWYRQLPEEGLKFMVYLQKENIIDESGMPKERFSAEFPKEGPSILRIQQVVRGDSAAYFCASSPLRTGASYEQYFGPGTRLTVT.

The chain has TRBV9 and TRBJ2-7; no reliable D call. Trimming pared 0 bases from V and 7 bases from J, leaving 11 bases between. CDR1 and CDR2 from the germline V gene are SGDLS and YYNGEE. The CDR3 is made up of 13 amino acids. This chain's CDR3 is CASSVGVTGEQYF. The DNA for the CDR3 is TGTGCCAGCAGCGTAGGGGTAACGGGTGAGCAGTACTTC.

CDR3 nucleotide sequence: TGTGCCAGCAGGAGGCCCTCGCAGGGGGGCAGGGTGGGGGAGCAGTACTTC. Its protein product is CASRRPSQGGRVGEQYF. The chain employs TRBV28 and TRBJ2-7; possible D gene TRBD1, 7 bases. V was trimmed by 6 bases and J by 7 bases, leaving 28 bases between them. Germline V lookup: CDR1 MDHEN, CDR2 SYDVKM. This CDR3 has 17 residues.

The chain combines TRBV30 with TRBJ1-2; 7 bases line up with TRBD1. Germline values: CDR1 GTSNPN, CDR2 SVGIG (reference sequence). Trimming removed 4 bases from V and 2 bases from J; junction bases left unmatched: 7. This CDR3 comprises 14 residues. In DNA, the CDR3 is TGTGCCTGGACCGCCGGGACAGAGAACTATGGCTACACCTTC. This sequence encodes CAWTAGTENYGYTF.

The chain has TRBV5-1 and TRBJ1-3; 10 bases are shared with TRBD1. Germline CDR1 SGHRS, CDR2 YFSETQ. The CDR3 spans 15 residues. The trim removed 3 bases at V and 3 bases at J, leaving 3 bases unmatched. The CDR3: CASSSGTGVGNTIYF. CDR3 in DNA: TGCGCCAGCAGCTCCGGGACAGGGGTTGGAAACACCATATATTTT.

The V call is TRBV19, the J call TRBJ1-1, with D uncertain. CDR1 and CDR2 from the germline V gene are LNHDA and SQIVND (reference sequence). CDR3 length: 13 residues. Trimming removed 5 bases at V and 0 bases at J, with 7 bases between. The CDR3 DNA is TGTGCCAGTAGTGGTCAGGTGAACACTGAAGCTTTCTTT. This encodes CASSGQVNTEAFF.

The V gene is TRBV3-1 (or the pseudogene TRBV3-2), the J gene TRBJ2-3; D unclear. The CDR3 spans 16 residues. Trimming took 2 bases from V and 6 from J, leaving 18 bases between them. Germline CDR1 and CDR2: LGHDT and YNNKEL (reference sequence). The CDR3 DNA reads TGTGCCAGCAGCCAAAGCCCCAGCCTAGGTGGCGATACGCAGTATTTT. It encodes CASSQSPSLGGDTQYF.

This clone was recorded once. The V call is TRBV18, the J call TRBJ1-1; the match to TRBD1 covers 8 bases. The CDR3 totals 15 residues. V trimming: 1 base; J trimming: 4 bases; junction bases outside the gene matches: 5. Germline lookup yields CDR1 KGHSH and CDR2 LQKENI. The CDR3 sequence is CASSPRQGAGTEAFF. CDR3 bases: TGTGCCAGCTCACCACGTCAGGGGGCGGGCACTGAAGCTTTCTTT.

CDR3 amino acids: CASSFAPVAANFIGELFF. CDR3 DNA: TGTGCCAGCAGCTTCGCCCCGGTAGCGGCCAATTTCATCGGGGAGCTGTTTTTT. This chain joins TRBV7-6 and TRBJ2-2; D is possibly TRBD2 (6 bases). The ends were cut back, 3 bases at V and 7 bases at J, with 24 bases in the middle. CDR1 is SGHVS and CDR2 is FNYEAQ in the germline V gene. The CDR3 is 18 residues long.

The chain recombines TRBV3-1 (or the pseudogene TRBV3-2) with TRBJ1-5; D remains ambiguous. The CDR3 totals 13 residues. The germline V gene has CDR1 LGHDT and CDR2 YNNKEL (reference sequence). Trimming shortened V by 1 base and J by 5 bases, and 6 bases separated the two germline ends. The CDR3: CASSQVPYQPQHF. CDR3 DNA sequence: TGTGCCAGCAGCCAAGTTCCGTATCAGCCCCAGCATTTT.

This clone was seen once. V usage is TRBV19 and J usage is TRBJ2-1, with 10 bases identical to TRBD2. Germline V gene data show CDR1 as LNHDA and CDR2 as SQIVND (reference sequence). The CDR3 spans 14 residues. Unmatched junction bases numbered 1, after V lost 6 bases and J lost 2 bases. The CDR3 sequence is CASSSGGAYNEQFF. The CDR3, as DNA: TGTGCCAGTAGCAGCGGGGGGGCCTACAATGAGCAGTTCTTC.

This chain's CDR3 is CASSEDRSYGYTF. The CDR3 DNA reads as TGTGCCAGCAGTGAGGACAGAAGCTATGGCTACACCTTC. The rearrangement joins TRBV6-1 to TRBJ1-2, with D perhaps matching TRBD1 (6 bases). Trimming took off 3 bases at V and 4 bases at J, with 9 bases between the two ends. Germline loops: CDR1 MNHNS, CDR2 SASEGT. CDR3 size: 13 residues.

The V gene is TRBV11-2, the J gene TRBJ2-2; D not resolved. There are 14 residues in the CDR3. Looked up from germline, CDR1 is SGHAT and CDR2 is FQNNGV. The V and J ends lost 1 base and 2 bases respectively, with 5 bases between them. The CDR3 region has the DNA TGTGCCAGCAGCTTAGGAGTCAACACCGGGGAGCTGTTTTTT. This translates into CASSLGVNTGELFF. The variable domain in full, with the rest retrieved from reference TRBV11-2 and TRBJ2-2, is EAGVAQSPRYKIIEKRQSVAFWCNPISGHATLYWYQQILGQGPKLLIQFQNNGVVDDSQLPKDRFSAERLKGVDSTLKIQPAKLEDSAVYLCASSLGVNTGELFFGEGSRLTVL.

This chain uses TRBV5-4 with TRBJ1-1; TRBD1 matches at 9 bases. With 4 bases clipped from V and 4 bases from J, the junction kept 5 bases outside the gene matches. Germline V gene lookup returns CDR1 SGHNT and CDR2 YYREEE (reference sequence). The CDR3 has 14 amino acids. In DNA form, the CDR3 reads TGTGCCAGCAGCCGAACAGGGGGCGTCACTGAAGCTTTCTTT. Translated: CASSRTGGVTEAFF.